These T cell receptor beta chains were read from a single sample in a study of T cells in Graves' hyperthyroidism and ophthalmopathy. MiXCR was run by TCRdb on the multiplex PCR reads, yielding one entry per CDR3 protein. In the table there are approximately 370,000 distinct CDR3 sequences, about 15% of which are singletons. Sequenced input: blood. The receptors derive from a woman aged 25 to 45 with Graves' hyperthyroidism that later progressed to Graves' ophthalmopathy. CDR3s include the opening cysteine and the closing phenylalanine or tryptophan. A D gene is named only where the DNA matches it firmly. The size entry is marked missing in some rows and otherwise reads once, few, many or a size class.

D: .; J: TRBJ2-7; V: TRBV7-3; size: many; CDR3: CASSCRPALRYEQYF; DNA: TGTGCCAGCAGCTGCCGCCCGGCCCTAAGGTACGAGCAGTACTTC
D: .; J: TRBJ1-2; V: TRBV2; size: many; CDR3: CASSQYWDGYTF; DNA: TGTGCCAGCAGCCAATACTGGGATGGCTACACCTTC
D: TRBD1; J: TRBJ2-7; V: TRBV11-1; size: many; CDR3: CASSLGPGQAHEQYF; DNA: TGTGCCAGCAGCTTAGGGCCGGGACAGGCACACGAGCAGTACTTC
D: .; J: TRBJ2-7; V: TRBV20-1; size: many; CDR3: CSARGLGQGHEQYF; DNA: TGCAGTGCTAGAGGCTTAGGGCAGGGCCACGAGCAGTACTTC
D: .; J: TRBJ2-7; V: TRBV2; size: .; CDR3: CASSPRPMGTYEQYF; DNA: TGTGCCAGCAGTCCTAGGCCTATGGGAACCTACGAGCAGTACTTC
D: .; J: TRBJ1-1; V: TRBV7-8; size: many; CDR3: CASSLGLGREAFF; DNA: TGTGCCAGCAGCTTAGGATTGGGACGTGAAGCTTTCTTT
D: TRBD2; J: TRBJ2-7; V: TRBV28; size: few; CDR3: CASSLPRGRDSYEQYF; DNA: TGTGCCAGCAGTTTACCTCGGGGGAGGGACTCCTACGAGCAGTACTTC
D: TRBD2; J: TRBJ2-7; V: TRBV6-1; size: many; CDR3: CASKVTGTRLEQYF; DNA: TGTGCCAGCAAAGTTACCGGGACTAGGCTTGAGCAGTACTTC
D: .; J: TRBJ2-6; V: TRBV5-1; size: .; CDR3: CASSLDWGSTSSGANVLTF; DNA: TGCGCCAGCAGCTTGGACTGGGGTTCGACTAGCTCTGGGGCCAACGTCCTGACTTTC
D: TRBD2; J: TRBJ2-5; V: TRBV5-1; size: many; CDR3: CASSLEAGAWETQYF; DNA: TGCGCCAGCAGCTTGGAAGCGGGGGCATGGGAGACCCAGTACTTC
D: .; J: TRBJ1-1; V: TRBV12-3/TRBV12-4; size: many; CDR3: CASSLDVLGGRNTEAFF; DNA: TGTGCCAGCAGTTTAGACGTTTTAGGGGGAAGGAACACTGAAGCTTTCTTT
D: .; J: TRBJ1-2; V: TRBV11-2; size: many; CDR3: CASSPLRVRGYTF; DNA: TGTGCCAGCAGCCCCCTAAGGGTTCGGGGCTACACCTTC
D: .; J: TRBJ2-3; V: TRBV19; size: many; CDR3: CASASRTKLDTQYF; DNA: TGTGCCAGCGCATCTCGGACCAAACTAGATACGCAGTATTTT
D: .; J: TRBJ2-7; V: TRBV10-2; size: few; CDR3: CASGDGPTQYEQYF; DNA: TGCGCCAGCGGGGATGGTCCCACTCAATACGAGCAGTACTTC
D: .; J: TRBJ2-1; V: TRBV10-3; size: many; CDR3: CAISDLSRLTNNEQFF; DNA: TGTGCCATCAGTGATCTATCGCGGCTTACGAACAATGAGCAGTTCTTC
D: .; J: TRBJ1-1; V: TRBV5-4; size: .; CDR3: CASSTGDIRRTEAFF; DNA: TGTGCCAGCAGCACAGGTGATATCAGGAGGACTGAAGCTTTCTTT
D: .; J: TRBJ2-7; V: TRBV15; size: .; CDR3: CATSRERQQSYEQYF; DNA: TGTGCCACCAGCAGAGAACGACAGCAGTCCTACGAGCAGTACTTC
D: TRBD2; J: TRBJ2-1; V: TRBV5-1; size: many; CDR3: CASSLTSGSSYNEQFF; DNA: TGCGCCAGCAGCCTAACTAGCGGGAGCTCCTACAATGAGCAGTTCTTC
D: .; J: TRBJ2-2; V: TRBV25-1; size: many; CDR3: CASSEYFSRTPSRGELFF; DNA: TGTGCCAGCAGTGAATATTTTTCTCGGACACCTTCCCGCGGGGAGCTGTTTTTT
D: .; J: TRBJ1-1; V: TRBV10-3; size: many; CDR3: CARVGTVGNSKKDTEAFF; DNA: TGTGCCAGGGTGGGAACGGTGGGCAATAGCAAGAAGGACACTGAAGCTTTCTTT
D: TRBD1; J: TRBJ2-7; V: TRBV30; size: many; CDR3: CAWSVLGGDEQYF; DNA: TGTGCCTGGAGTGTTCTAGGGGGCGACGAGCAGTACTTC
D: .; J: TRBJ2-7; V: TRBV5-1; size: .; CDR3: CASRIGSELEQYF; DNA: TGCGCCAGCAGAATAGGTTCGGAGCTCGAGCAGTACTTC
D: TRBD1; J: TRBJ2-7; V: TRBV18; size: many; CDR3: CASSRSGGANYEQYF; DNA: TGTGCCAGCTCTCGCTCAGGGGGCGCAAACTACGAGCAGTACTTC
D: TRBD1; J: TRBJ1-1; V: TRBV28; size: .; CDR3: CASSLASGRGRLVNTEAFF; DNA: TGTGCCAGCAGTTTAGCCTCAGGGAGGGGGCGGCTTGTGAACACTGAAGCTTTCTTT
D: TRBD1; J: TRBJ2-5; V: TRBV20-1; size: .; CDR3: CSAPRGTGGAPMETQYF; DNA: TGCAGTGCTCCAAGGGGGACAGGGGGCGCACCTATGGAGACCCAGTACTTC
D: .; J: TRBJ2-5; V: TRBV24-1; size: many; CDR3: CATSDAGEETQYF; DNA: TGTGCCACCAGTGATGCCGGAGAAGAGACCCAGTACTTC
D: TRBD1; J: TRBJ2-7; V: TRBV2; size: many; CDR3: CASSYGQVVPGEQYF; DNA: TGTGCCAGCAGTTACGGACAGGTCGTGCCCGGAGAGCAGTACTTC
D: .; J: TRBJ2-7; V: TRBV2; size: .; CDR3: CASGIRDEHILYEQYF; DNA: TGTGCCAGCGGGATCAGGGACGAGCACATCCTCTACGAGCAGTACTTC
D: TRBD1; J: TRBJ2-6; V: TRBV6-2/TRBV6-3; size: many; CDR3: CASSATGVSGANVLTF; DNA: TGTGCCAGCAGTGCTACAGGGGTCTCTGGGGCCAACGTCCTGACTTTC
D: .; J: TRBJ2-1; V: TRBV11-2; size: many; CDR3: CASSLLLGGRGYNEQFF; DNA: TGTGCCAGCAGCTTATTATTGGGGGGCCGAGGCTACAATGAGCAGTTCTTC
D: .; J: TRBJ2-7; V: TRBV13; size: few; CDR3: CASSYSMGVAGYEQYF; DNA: TGTGCCAGCAGTTACTCGATGGGGGTAGCCGGATACGAGCAGTACTTC
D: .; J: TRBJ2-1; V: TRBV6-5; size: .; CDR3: CASSYSGQRVDNEQFF; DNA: TGTGCCAGCAGTTACTCAGGTCAGCGGGTCGACAATGAGCAGTTCTTC
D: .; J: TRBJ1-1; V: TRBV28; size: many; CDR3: CASSLARTREAFF; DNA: TGTGCCAGCAGTCTAGCGCGAACCAGAGAAGCTTTCTTT
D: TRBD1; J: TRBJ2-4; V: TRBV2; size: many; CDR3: CASSTPGQGRLGKNIQYF; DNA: TGTGCCAGCAGCACTCCGGGACAGGGCAGATTAGGCAAAAACATTCAGTACTTC
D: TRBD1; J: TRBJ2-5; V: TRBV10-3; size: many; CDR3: CASQLPGGETQYF; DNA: TGTGCCAGCCAACTACCAGGGGGAGAGACCCAGTACTTC
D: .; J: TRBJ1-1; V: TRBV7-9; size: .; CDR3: CASSFDRYTEAFF; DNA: TGTGCCAGCAGCTTTGACAGGTACACTGAAGCTTTCTTT
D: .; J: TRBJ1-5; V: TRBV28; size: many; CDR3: CASSLWEGGRGPQHF; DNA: TGTGCCAGCAGTTTATGGGAGGGGGGGCGCGGGCCCCAGCATTTT
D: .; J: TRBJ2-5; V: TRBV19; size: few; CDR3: CASSIDSDLYQETQYF; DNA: TGTGCCAGTAGTATAGACAGCGATCTGTACCAAGAGACCCAGTACTTC
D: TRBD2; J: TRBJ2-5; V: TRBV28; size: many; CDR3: CASSLGLAGTSGETQYF; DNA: TGTGCCAGCAGTTTGGGCCTAGCGGGGACATCTGGGGAGACCCAGTACTTC
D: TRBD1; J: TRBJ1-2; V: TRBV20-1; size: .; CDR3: CSAKKQGASGYTF; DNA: TGCAGTGCAAAAAAACAGGGGGCCAGTGGCTACACCTTC
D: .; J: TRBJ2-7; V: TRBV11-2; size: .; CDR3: CASSPGMGGYEQYF; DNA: TGTGCCAGCAGCCCGGGGATGGGGGGCTACGAGCAGTACTTC
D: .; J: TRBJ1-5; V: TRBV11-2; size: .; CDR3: CASSSPRWPNNQPQHF; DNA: TGTGCCAGCAGCTCGCCACGGTGGCCGAACAATCAGCCCCAGCATTTT
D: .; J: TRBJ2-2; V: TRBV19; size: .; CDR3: CASSIQDGELFF; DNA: TGTGCCAGTAGTATACAGGACGGGGAGCTGTTTTTT
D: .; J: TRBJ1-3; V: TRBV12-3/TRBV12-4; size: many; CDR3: CASSPEGTGNTIYF; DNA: TGTGCCAGCAGTCCCGAAGGAACTGGAAACACCATATATTTT